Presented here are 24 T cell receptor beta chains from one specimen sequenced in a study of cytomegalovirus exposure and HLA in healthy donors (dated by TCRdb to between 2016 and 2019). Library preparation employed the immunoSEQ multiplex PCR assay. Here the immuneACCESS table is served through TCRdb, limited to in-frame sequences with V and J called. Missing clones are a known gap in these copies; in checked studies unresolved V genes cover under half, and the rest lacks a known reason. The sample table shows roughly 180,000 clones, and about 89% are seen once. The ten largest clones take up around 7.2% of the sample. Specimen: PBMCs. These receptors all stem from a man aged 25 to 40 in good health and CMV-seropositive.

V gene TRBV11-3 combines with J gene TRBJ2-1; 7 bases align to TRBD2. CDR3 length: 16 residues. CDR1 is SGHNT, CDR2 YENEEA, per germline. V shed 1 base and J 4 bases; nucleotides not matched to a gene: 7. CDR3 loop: CASSLGASGGYNEQFF. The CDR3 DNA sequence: TGTGCCAGCAGCTTAGGGGCTAGCGGTGGTTACAATGAGCAGTTCTTC.

The CDR3 DNA sequence: TGTGCCACATCGGGAACAGCCGGGGAGCTGTTTTTT. Residues: CATSGTAGELFF. The chain carries TRBV28 and TRBJ2-2; perhaps TRBD2 as D (5 bases). CDR1 is MDHEN and CDR2 is SYDVKM in the germline V gene. The ends were cut back, 10 bases at V and 6 bases at J, with 12 bases in the middle. This CDR3 is 12 amino acids long.

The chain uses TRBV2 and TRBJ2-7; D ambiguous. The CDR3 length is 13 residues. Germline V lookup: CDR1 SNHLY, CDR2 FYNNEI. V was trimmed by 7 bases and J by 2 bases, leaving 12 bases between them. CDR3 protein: CASTTPRAYEQYF. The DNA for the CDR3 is TGTGCCAGCACCACCCCACGTGCCTACGAGCAGTACTTC.

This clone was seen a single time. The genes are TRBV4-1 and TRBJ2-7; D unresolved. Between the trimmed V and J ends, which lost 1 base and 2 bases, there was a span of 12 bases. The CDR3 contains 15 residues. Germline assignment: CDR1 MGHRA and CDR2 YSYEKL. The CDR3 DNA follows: TGCGCCAGCAGCCAAGGAAACAGTCCCACCTACGAGCAGTACTTC. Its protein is CASSQGNSPTYEQYF.

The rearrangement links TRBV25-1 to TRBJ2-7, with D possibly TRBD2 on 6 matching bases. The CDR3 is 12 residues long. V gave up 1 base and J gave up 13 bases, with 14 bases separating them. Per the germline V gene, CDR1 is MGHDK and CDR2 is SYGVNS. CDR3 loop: CASSESHGRVYF. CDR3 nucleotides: TGTGCCAGCAGTGAATCCCACGGGAGAGTCTACTTC.

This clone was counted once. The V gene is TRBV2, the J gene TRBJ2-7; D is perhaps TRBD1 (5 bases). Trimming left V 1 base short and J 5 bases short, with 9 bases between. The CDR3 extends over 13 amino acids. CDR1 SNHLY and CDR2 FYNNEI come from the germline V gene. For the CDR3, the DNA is TGTGCCAGCAGTGAAGGCAGGGTGGACGAGCAGTACTTC. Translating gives CASSEGRVDEQYF.

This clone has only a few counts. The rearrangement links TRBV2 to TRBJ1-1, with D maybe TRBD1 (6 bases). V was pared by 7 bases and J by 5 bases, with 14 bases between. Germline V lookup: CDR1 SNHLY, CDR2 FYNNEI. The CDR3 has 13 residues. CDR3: CASMRGARTEAFF. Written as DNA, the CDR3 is TGTGCCAGCATGCGGGGGGCGAGGACTGAAGCTTTCTTT.

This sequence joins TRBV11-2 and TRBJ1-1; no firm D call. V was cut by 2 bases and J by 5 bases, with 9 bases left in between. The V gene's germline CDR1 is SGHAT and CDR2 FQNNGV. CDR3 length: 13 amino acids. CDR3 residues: CASSLSSYTEAFF. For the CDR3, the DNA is TGTGCCAGCAGCTTATCGTCTTATACTGAAGCTTTCTTT.

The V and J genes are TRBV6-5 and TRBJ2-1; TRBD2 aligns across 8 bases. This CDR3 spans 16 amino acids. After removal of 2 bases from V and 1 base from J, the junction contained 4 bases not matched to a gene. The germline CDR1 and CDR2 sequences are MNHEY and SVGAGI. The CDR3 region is CASSYRVAGSYNEQFF. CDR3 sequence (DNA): TGTGCCAGCAGTTACAGGGTAGCGGGGTCCTACAATGAGCAGTTCTTC.

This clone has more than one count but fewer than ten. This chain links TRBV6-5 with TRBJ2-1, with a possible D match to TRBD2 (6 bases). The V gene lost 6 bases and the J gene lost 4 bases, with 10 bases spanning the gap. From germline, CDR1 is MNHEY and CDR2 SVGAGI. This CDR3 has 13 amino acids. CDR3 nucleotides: TGTGCCAGCAGGGAGGCGGGGTACAATGAGCAGTTCTTC. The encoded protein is CASREAGYNEQFF.

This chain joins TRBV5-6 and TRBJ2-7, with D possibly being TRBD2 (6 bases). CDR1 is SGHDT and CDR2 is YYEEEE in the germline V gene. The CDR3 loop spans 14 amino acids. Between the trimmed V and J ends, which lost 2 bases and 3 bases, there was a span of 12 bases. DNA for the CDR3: TGTGCCAGCAGCTTTAACGGGGGAAACTACGAGCAGTACTTC. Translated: CASSFNGGNYEQYF.

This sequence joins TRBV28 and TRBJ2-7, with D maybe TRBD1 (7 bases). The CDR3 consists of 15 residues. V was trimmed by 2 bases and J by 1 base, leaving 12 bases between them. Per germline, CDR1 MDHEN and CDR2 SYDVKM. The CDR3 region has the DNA TGTGCCAGCAGTTTAGGCCCAGGGGGGTCCTACGAGCAGTACTTC. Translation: CASSLGPGGSYEQYF.

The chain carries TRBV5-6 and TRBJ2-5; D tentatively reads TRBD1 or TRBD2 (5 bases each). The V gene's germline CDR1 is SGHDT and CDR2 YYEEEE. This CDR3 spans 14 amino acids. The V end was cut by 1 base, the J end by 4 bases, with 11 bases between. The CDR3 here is CASSLFQGAETQYF. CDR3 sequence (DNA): TGTGCCAGCAGCTTGTTCCAGGGAGCAGAGACCCAGTACTTC.

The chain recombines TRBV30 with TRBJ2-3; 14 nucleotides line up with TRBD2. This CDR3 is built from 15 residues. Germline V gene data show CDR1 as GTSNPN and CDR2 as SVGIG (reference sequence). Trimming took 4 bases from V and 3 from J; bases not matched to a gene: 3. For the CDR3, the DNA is TGTGCCTGGAAGGGACTAGCGGGGGAGACAGATACGCAGTATTTT. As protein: CAWKGLAGETDTQYF.

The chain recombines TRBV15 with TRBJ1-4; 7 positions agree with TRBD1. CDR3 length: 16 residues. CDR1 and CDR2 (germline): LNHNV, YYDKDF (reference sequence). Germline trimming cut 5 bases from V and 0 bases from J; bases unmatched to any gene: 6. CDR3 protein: CATSPTGTATNEKLFF. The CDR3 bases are TGTGCCACCAGCCCGACAGGGACTGCAACTAATGAAAAACTGTTTTTT.

CDR3 region: CASSYSRGDNEQFF. CDR3 DNA: TGTGCCAGCAGTTACTCGCGGGGGGACAATGAGCAGTTCTTC. The gene calls are TRBV6-5 and TRBJ2-1; 8 bases match TRBD2. CDR1 is MNHEY, CDR2 SVGAGI, per germline. V shed 0 bases and J 5 bases; nucleotides not matched to a gene: 0. The CDR3 totals 14 residues.

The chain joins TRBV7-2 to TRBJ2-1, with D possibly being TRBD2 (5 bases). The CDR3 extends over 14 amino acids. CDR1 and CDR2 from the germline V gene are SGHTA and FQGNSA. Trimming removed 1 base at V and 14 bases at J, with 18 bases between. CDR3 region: CASSLGAIRTLEFF. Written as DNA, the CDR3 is TGTGCCAGCAGCTTAGGGGCAATACGGACTTTGGAGTTCTTC.

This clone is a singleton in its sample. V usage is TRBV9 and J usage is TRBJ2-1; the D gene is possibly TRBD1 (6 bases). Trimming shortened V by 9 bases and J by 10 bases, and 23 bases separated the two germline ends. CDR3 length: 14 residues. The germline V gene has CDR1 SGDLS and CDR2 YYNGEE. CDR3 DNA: TGTGCCACCGCGGAATTAACAGGGACCCACGAGCAGTTCTTC. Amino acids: CATAELTGTHEQFF.

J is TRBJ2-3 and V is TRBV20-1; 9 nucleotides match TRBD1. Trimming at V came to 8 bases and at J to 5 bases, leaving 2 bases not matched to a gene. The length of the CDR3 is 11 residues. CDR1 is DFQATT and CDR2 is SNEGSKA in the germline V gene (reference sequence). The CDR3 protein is CSTTGGDTQYF. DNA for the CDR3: TGCAGTACGACAGGGGGAGATACGCAGTATTTT.

The CDR3 nucleotides read TGTGCCAGTAGTATTCAATCCCAAACAGGGGCAAGCCACTACGAGCAGTACTTC. This gives the protein CASSIQSQTGASHYEQYF. The chain employs TRBV19 and TRBJ2-7, with 7 bases matching TRBD1. V lost 3 bases and J lost 3; bases outside the gene matches: 17. This CDR3 contains 18 residues. Germline CDR1 and CDR2: LNHDA and SQIVND (reference sequence).

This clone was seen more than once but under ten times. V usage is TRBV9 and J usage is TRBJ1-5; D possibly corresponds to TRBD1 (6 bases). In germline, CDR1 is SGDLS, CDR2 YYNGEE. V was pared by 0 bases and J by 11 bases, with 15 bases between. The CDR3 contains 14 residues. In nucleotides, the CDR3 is TGTGCCAGCAGCGTAGGGGACACTGGTAGGGCCCAGCATTTT. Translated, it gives CASSVGDTGRAQHF. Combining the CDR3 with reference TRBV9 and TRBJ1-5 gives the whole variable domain DSGVTQTPKHLITATGQRVTLRCSPRSGDLSVYWYQQSLDQGLQFLIQYYNGEERAKGNILERFSAQQFPDLHSELNLSSLELGDSALYFCASSVGDTGRAQHFGDGTRLSIL.

Written as DNA, the CDR3 is TGTGCCAGCAGCTTAGCGCTGGGGGGCGGGAATCAGCCCCAGCATTTT. Translation: CASSLALGGGNQPQHF. The rearrangement joins TRBV7-2 to TRBJ1-5; a possible D gene is TRBD1 (6 bases). Germline CDR1 and CDR2: SGHTA and FQGNSA. Trimming cost V 0 bases and J 4 bases, with 13 bases left between them. CDR3 length equals 16 residues.

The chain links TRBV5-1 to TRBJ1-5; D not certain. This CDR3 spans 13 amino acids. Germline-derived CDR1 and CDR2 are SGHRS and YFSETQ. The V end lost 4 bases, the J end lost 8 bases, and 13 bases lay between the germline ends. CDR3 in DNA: TGCGCCAGCAGCGCCGAAAGGGATGAGCCCCAGCATTTT. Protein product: CASSAERDEPQHF.

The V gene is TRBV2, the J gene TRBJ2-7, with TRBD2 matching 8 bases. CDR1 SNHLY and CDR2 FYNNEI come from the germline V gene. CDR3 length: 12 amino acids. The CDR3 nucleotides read TGTGCTTCGAGCGGGAGTAATTACGAGCAGTACTTC. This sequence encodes CASSGSNYEQYF.